The TCR beta chain under discussion was sequenced for a study of PD-L1 blockade in urothelial cancer. V lost 3 bases and J lost 1, with 12 bases in between. CDR3 length: 15 amino acids. Germline V gene data show CDR1 as SGDLS and CDR2 as YYNGEE. Clones were sequenced by immunoSEQ multiplex PCR, and TCRdb holds only the in-frame ones, with some missing. Among 70,000 to 75,000 clones listed, about 89% were seen once. The gene calls are TRBV9 and TRBJ2-3; the D is unclear. The receptor was derived from a man aged 55 to 70 with urothelial cancer. The sample was PBMCs, taken around atezolizumab (anti-PD-L1) treatment. The CDR3: CASSAQNSRTDTQYF. In DNA form, the CDR3 reads TGTGCCAGCAGCGCACAGAATAGTCGCACAGATACGCAGTATTTT.